The subject of this entry is one T cell receptor (beta chain). Its specificity is unknown. This CDR3 is 15 amino acids long. The germline gives CDR1 SGHTA, CDR2 FQGNSA. V lost 5 bases to trimming and J lost 2 bases; unmatched junction nucleotides: 6. The source of the sample is a study of CD4+ T cells in melanoma. Sequencing was performed with immunoSEQ multiplex PCR; in TCRdb, only in-frame clones are kept and a portion is missing. The sample lists over 100,000 clones, 92% occurring once. Study observations and caveats: CD8+ T cell, macrophage and B cell function reportedly correlated with neoantigen-specific CD4+ T cells.

The clonotype comes from a human donor with melanoma. This sequence joins TRBV7-2 and TRBJ2-7; TRBD2 matches 10 bases. The material sequenced was peripheral blood. As DNA, the CDR3 is TGTGCCAGCAGCCCGCGAACTAGCGGGGCCTACGAGCAGTACTTC. Encoded protein: CASSPRTSGAYEQYF.